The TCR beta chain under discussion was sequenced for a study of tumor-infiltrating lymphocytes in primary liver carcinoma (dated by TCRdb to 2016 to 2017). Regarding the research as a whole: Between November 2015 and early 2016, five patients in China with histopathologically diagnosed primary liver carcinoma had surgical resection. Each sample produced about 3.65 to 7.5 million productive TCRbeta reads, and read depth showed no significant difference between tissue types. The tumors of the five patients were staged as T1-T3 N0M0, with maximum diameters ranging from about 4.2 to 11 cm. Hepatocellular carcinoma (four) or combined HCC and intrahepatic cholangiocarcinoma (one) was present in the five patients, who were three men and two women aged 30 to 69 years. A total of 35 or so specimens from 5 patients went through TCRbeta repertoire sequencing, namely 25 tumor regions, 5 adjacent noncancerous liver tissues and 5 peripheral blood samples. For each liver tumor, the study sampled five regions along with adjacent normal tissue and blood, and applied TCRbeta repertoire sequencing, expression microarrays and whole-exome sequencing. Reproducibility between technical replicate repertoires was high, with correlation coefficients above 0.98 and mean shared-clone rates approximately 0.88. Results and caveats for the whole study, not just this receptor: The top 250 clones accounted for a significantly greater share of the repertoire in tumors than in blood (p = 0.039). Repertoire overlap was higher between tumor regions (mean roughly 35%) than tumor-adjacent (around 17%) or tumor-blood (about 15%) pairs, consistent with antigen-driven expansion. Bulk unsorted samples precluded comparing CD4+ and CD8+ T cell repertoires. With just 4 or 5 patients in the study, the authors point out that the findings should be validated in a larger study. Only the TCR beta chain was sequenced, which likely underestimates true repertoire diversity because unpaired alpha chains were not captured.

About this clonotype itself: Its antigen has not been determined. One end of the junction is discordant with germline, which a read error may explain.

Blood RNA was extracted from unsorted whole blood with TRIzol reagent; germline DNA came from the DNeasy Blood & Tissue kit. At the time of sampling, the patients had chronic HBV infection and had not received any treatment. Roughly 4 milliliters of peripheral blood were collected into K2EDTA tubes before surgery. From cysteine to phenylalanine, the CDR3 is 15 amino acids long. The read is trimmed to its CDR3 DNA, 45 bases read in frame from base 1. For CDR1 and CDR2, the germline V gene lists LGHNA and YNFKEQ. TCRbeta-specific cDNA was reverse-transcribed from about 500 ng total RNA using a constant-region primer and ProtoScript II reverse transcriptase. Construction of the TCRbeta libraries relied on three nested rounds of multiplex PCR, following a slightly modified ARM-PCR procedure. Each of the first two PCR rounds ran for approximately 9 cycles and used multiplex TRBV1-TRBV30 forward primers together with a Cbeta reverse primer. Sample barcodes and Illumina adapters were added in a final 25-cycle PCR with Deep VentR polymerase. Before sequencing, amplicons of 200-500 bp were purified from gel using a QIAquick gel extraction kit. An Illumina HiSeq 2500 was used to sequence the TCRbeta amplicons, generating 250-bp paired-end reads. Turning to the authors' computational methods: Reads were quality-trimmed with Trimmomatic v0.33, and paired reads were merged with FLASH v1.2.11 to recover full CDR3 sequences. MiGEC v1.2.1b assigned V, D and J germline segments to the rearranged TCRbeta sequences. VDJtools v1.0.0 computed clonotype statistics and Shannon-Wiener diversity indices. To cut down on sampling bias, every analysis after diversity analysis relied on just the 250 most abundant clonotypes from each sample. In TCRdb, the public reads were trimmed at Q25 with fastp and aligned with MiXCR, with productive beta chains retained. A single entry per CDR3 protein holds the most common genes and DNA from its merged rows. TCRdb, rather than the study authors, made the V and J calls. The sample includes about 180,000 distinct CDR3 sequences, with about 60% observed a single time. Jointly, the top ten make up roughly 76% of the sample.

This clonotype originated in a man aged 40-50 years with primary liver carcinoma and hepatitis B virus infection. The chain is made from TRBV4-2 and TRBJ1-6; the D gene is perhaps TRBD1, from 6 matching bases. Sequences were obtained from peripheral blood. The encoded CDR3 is CASSRLDSENSPFHF. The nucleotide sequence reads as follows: TGTGCCAGCAGCCGCTTGGACAGTGAGAATTCACCCTTCCACTTC.